The 2 T cell receptor beta chains below come from one sample, sequenced in a study of primary melanoma T cells and metastatic recurrence. Produced via immunoSEQ multiplex PCR; TCRdb's table is partial and in-frame only. In the table there are 1,500 or so clones, around 80% of which are singletons. The sequencing input was melanoma tumor tissue. All receptors come from a human donor with melanoma.

The rearrangement links TRBV28 to TRBJ2-7; 7 nucleotides line up with TRBD2. The germline V gene encodes CDR1 MDHEN and CDR2 SYDVKM. V gave up 6 bases and J gave up 2 bases; unmatched junction bases: 7. The CDR3 totals 14 residues. The CDR3 loop is CASRDGGNTYEQYF. The CDR3 nucleotides are TGTGCCAGCAGGGACGGGGGGAATACCTACGAGCAGTACTTC. Complete variable domain (other parts from reference TRBV28 and TRBJ2-7): DVKVTQSSRYLVKRTGEKVFLECVQDMDHENMFWYRQDPGLGLRLIYFSYDVKMKEKGDIPEGYSVSREKKERFSLILESASTNQTSMYLCASRDGGNTYEQYFGPGTRLTVT.

This clone occurred once. The gene calls are TRBV15 and TRBJ2-1, with 12 bases lining up with TRBD2. Germline V gives CDR1 LNHNV, CDR2 YYDKDF (reference sequence). The CDR3 has 17 amino acids. The V segment lost 7 bases and the J segment 0 bases; nucleotides outside the gene matches: 7. The CDR3 nucleotides read TGTGCCACCATCGCCACTAGCGGGAGGTTCTCCTACAATGAGCAGTTCTTC. Amino acids: CATIATSGRFSYNEQFF.